This TCR beta chain was sequenced for a study of blood T cell repertoires in COVID-19 (dated by TCRdb to 2019 to 2021). At the level of the whole study: Samples from collaborators originated in the United States, Italy and Spain and spanned both the acute and convalescent phases of COVID-19. A de-identified subject ID, COVID-19 status, age in years and sex were almost always included in the sample metadata. Where available, HLA class I and class II types were taken from metadata supplied by the sample provider and were not determined by assay-based typing. The repertoires were released in a freely available public database meant as a resource for research on the immune response to SARS-CoV-2. The prospective study material was composed of cDNA or gDNA derived from T cells, B-cell-depleted T cells, or PBMCs. The samples were drawn from two sources: the first 160 participants of the ongoing ImmuneRACE study, and 1,200 or so subjects contributed by 6 global collaborators. Subjects who had been exposed to COVID-19, were actively infected with it, or had recovered from it provided the deeply sampled blood TCRbeta repertoires that made up the dataset.

TCRbeta CDR3 regions were amplified from genomic DNA using the immunoSEQ Assay, a bias-controlled multiplex PCR. In the paper's pipeline: The number of nucleated cells in each sample was estimated by amplification of reference gene primers within the assay. To quantify the absolute abundance of each unique TCRbeta CDR3 rearrangement, sequence reads were collapsed and filtered. For each sample, productive Simpson clonality was calculated by taking the square root of Simpson's diversity index across productive rearrangements. Entries here come from immuneACCESS through TCRdb and include only in-frame sequences with V and J called. Some clones fail to appear in such tables; in the studies checked, an unresolved V gene covers under half of the shortfall, and the cause of the remainder is unknown. V and J calls and clone size follow that table, whereas D and trimming were derived from the DNA. The sample table shows 95,000 to 110,000 clones, and about 89% are seen once. The ten largest clones represent less than 6.5% of the sample.

V loses 1 base of germline sequence and J loses 3 bases, and the interval between the two ends is 13 bases. CDR1 and CDR2 (KGHSH, LQKENI) derive from the germline V gene. From cysteine to phenylalanine, the CDR3 is 17 amino acids long. Kept here is only the CDR3 DNA, which spans 51 bases and is read in frame from base 1. Each collaborating institution followed its own protocols to collect whole blood in K2EDTA tubes. For TCRbeta analysis, collaborators shipped samples in one of three forms: frozen whole blood, isolated PBMCs, or DNA extracted from either of those sample types. General study outcomes and caveats: The quantity of clinical and demographic metadata differed by source and by participant and was supplied without curation.

Points on this clone: Its antigen remains unidentified. No much larger clonotype is one base removed from it; base qualities were not supplied.

The source material was peripheral blood. This TCR was sampled from a human donor in a cohort sampled during active COVID-19. The chain joins TRBV18 to TRBJ1-6; TRBD1 could be the D gene, as 5 bases match. The bases are TGTGCCAGCTCACCACTGACAGAACTATTCTATAATTCACCCCTCCACTTT. Its protein product is CASSPLTELFYNSPLHF.